This TCR beta chain was sequenced during a study of glioma-infiltrating T cells. About the research overall: Low-grade gliomas were grade II; glioblastomas were grade IV at initial diagnosis. Study-wide findings and caveats: A blood CDR3 motif signature was depleted in highly divergent patients.

This clonotype was observed once. Its antigen is unidentified. V dropped 6 bases and J dropped 2 bases, with 12 bases sitting between them. The germline CDR1 and CDR2 sequences are SEHNR and FQNEAQ (reference sequence). The CDR3 totals 14 residues. The iRepertoire nested amplicon-rescue multiplex PCR amplified TCR alpha and beta CDR3s from RNA. Each CDR3 protein is one row after TCRdb ran MiXCR on the multiplex PCR reads. Found here are a few hundred thousand distinct CDR3 sequences, roughly 41% of them singletons; the top ten hold approximately 12%. V usage is TRBV7-9 and J usage is TRBJ2-3, with D unclear. This clonotype originated in a human donor with low-grade glioma or glioblastoma, undergoing nonglioma brain surgery, or in good health (not recorded which). The sample comprised glioma tissue, nonneoplastic brain tissue, or PBMCs (not recorded which). CDR3 nucleotides: TGTGCCAGCAGGGGTGTGGCAGTCACAGATACGCAGTATTTT. It specifies CASRGVAVTDTQYF.